The clone carrying this TCR beta chain has just a few counts. What it binds is not known. The sample originates from a study of T cells in Graves' hyperthyroidism and ophthalmopathy. General observations from the study: Stable hyperthyroidism and ophthalmopathy were separated using 13 V-J signatures.

Trimming cost V 3 bases and J 1 base; bases outside gene matches: 3. The CDR3 spans 15 residues. Amplified TCR beta CDR3 regions came from RNA transcripts. HTBI primers were the set used in a first-round RT-PCR of the TCR CDR3. TCRdb reanalysed the multiplex PCR reads using MiXCR and keeps one entry per CDR3 protein. The table records about 840,000 distinct CDR3 sequences, roughly 37% of them present only once. Exclusions: uncontrolled infection, other autoimmune disease, pregnancy, lactation. Clinical symptoms, serum thyroxine and TRAb, thyroid ultrasound and orbital computed tomography together formed the diagnostic basis. Fresh peripheral blood, approximately 9.1 ml, was the source of the PBMCs.

The J gene is TRBJ1-2, the V gene TRBV12-3 or TRBV12-4; TRBD1 aligns across 9 bases. The clonotype was recovered from a man aged 18 to 30 with Graves' hyperthyroidism. Sequencing was done on a sample of blood. CDR3 in DNA: TGTGCCAGCAGTTTCCCGGGACAGGGTAACTATGGCTACACCTTC. Encoded protein: CASSFPGQGNYGYTF.